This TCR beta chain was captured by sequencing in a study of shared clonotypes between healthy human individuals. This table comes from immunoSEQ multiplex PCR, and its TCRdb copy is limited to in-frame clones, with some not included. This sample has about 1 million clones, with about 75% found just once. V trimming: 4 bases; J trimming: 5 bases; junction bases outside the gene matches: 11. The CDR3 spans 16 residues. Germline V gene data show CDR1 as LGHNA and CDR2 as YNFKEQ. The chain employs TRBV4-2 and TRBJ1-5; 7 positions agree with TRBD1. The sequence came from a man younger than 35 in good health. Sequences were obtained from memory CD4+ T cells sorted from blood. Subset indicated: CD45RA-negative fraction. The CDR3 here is CASSLARGTADQPQHF. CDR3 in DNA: TGTGCCAGCAGCCTCGCCAGGGGGACAGCAGATCAGCCCCAGCATTTT.